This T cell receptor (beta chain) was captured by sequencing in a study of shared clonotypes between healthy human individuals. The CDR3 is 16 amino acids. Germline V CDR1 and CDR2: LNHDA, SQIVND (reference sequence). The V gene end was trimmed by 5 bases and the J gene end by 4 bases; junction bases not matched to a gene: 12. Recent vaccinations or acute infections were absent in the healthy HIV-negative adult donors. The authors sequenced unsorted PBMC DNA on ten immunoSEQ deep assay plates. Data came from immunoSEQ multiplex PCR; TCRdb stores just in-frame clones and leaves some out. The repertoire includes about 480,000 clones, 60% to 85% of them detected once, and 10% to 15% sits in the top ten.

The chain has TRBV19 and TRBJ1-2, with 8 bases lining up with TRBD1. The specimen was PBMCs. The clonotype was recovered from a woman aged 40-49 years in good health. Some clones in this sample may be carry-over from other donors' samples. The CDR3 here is CASSPRTGTTIYGYTF. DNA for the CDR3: TGTGCCAGTAGTCCCCGGACAGGGACCACCATCTATGGCTACACCTTC.